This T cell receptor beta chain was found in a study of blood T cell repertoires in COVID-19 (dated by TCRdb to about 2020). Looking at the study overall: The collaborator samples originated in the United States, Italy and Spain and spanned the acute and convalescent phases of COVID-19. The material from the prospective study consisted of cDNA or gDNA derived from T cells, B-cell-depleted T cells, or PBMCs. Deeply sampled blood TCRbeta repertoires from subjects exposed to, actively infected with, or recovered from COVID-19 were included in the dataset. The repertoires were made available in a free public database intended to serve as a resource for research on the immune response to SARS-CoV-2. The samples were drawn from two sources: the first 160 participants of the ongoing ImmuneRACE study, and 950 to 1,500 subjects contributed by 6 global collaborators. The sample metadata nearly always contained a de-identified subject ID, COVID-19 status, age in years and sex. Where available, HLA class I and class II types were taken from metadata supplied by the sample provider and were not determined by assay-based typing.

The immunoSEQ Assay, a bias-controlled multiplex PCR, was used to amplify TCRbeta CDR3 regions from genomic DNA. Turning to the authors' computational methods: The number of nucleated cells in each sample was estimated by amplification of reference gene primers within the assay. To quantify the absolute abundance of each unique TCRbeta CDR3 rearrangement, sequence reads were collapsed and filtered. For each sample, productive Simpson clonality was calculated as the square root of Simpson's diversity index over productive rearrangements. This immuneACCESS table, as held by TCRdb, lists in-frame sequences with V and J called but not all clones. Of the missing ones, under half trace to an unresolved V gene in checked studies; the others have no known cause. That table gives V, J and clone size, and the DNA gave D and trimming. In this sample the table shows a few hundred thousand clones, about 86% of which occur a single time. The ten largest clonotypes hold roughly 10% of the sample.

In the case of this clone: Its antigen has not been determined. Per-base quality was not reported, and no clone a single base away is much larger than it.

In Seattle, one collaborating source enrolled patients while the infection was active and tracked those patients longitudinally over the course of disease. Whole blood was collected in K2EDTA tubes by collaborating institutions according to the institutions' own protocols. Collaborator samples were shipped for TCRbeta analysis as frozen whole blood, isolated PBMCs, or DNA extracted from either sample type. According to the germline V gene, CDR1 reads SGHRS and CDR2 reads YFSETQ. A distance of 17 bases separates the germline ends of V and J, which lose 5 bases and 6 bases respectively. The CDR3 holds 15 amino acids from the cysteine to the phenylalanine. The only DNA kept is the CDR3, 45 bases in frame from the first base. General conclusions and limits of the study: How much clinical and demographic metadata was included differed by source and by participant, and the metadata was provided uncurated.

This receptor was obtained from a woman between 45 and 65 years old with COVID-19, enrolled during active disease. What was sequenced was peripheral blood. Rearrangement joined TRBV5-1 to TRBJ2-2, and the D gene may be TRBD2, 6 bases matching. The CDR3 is CASRATGGSPGELFF. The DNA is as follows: TGCGCCAGCAGGGCCACCGGAGGGTCTCCCGGGGAGCTGTTTTTT.